This T cell receptor beta chain was identified in a study of shared clonotypes between healthy human individuals. Germline V CDR1 and CDR2: MNHNY, SVGAGI (reference sequence). This CDR3 is 14 amino acids long. Trimming pared 5 bases from V and 0 bases from J, leaving 11 bases between. TCRdb keeps only in-frame clones here, not all; method: immunoSEQ multiplex PCR. The sample includes some 2,400,000 clones, about 94% of them seen just once. Input material: naive CD4+ T cells sorted from blood. Noted subset: CD45RA+ positively selected. The receptor was isolated from a young man in good health. The chain is built from TRBV6-6 and TRBJ2-7; no reliable D call. The CDR3: CASSNRPYSYEQYF. The CDR3 DNA reads as TGTGCCAGCAGTAATCGACCGTACTCCTACGAGCAGTACTTC.